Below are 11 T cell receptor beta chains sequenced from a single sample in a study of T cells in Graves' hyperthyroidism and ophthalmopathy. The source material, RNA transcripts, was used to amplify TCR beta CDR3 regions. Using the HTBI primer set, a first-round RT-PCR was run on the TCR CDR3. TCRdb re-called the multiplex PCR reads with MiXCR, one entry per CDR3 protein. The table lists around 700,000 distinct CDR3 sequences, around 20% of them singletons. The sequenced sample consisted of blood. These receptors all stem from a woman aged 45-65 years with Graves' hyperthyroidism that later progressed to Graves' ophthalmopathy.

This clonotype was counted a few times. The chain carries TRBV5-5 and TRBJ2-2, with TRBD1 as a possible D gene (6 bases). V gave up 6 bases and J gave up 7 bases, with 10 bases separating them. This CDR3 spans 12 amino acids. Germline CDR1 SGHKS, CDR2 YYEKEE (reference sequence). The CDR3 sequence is CASNTGYGELFF. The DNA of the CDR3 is TGTGCCAGCAACACAGGGTACGGGGAGCTGTTTTTT.

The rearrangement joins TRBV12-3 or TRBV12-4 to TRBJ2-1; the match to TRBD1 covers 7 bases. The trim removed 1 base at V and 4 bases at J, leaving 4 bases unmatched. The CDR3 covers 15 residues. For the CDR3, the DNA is TGTGCCAGCAGTTTAGGGACAGGCCGATACAATGAGCAGTTCTTC. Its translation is CASSLGTGRYNEQFF.

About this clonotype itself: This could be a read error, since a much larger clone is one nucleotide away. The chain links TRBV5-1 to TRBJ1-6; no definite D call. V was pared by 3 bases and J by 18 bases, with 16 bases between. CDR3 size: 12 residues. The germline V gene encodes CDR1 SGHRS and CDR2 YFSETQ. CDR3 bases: TGCGCCAGCAGCTCAAACCTTCGATTCCCCCACTTT. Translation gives CASSSNLRFPHF.

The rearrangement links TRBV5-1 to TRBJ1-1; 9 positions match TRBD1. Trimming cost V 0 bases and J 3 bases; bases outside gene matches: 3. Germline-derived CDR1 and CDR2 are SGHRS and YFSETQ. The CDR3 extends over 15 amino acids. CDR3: CASSLVQGAHTEAFF. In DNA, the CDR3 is TGCGCCAGCAGCTTGGTACAGGGGGCCCACACTGAAGCTTTCTTT.

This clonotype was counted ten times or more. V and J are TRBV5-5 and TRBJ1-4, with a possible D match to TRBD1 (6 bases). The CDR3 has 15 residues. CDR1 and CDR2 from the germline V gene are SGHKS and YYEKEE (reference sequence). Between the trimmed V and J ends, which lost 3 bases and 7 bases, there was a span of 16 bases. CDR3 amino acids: CASSSIQGNAEKLFF. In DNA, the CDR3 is TGTGCCAGCAGCTCGATACAGGGTAACGCTGAAAAACTGTTTTTT.

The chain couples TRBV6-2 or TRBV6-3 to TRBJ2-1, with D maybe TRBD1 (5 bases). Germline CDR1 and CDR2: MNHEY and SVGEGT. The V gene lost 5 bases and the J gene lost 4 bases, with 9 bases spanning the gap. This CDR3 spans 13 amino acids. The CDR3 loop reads CASSKTDYNEQFF. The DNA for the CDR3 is TGTGCCAGCAGTAAGACAGATTACAATGAGCAGTTCTTC.

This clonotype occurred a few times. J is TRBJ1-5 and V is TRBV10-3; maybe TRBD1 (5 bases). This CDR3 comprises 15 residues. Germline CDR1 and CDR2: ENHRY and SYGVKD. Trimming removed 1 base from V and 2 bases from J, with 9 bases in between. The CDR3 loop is CAISEYGAGNQPQHF. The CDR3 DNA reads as TGTGCCATCAGTGAGTACGGGGCGGGCAATCAGCCCCAGCATTTT.

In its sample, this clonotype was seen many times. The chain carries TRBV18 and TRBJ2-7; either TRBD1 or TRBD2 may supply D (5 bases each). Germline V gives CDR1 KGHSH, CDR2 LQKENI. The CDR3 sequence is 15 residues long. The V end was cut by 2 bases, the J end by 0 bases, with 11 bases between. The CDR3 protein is CASSPSREFSYEQYF. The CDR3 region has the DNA TGTGCCAGCTCACCATCCAGGGAGTTCTCCTACGAGCAGTACTTC. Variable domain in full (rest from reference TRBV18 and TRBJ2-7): NAGVMQNPRHLVRRRGQEARLRCSPMKGHSHVYWYRQLPEEGLKFMVYLQKENIIDESGMPKERFSAEFPKEGPSILRIQQVVRGDSAAYFCASSPSREFSYEQYFGPGTRLTVT.

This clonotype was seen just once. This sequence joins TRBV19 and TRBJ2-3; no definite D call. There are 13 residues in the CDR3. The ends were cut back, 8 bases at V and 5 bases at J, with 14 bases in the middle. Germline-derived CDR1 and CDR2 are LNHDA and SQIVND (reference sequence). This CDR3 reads CASSSVERDTQYF. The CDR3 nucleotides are TGTGCCAGTTCTTCAGTGGAGAGAGATACGCAGTATTTT.

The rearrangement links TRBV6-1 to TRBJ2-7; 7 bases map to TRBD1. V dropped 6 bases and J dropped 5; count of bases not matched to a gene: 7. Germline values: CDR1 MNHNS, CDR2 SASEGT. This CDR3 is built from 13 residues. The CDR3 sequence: CASSPTGIHEQYF. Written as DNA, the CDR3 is TGTGCCAGCAGCCCGACAGGGATCCACGAGCAGTACTTC.

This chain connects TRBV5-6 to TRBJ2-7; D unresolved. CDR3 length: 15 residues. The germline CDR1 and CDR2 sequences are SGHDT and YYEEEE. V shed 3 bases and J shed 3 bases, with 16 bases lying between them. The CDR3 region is CASSWIESWGYEQYF. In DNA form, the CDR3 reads TGTGCCAGCAGCTGGATCGAGTCCTGGGGCTACGAGCAGTACTTC. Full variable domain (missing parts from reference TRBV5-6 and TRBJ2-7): DAGVTQSPTHLIKTRGQQVTLRCSPKSGHDTVSWYQQALGQGPQFIFQYYEEEERQRGNFPDRFSGHQFPNYSSELNVNALLLGDSALYLCASSWIESWGYEQYFGPGTRLTVT.